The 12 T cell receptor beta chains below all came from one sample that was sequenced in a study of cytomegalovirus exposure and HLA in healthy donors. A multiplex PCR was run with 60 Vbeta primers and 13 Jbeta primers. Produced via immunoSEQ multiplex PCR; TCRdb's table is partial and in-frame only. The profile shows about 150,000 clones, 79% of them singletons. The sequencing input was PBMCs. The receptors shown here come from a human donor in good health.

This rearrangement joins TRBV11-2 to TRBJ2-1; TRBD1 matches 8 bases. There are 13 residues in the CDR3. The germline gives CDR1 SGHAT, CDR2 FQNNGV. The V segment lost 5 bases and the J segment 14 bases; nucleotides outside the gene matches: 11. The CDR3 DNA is TGTGCCAGCAGCCCCACTATCGGACAGGGTAAGTTCTTC. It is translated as CASSPTIGQGKFF.

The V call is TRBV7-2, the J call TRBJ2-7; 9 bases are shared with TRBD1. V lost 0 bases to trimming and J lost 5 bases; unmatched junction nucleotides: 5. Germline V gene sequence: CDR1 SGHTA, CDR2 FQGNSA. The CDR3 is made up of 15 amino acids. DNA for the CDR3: TGTGCCAGCAGCTTAGCGGTGGACAGGGGTCACGAGCAGTACTTC. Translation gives CASSLAVDRGHEQYF.

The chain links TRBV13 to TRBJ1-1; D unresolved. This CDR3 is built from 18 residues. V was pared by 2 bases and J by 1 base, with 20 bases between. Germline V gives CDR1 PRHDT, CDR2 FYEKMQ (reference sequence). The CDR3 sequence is CASSLNHQGIRGNTEAFF. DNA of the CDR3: TGTGCCAGCAGCTTAAATCACCAAGGTATCCGGGGGAACACTGAAGCTTTCTTT.

The CDR3 coding sequence is TGTGCCAGCAGCGAAAGGGAGGATGGAGCTTTCTTT. It translates to CASSEREDGAFF. The chain combines TRBV9 with TRBJ1-1; the D is unclear. This CDR3 region has 12 residues. Trimming shortened V by 3 bases and J by 10 bases, and 13 bases separated the two germline ends. Per the germline V gene, CDR1 is SGDLS and CDR2 is YYNGEE.

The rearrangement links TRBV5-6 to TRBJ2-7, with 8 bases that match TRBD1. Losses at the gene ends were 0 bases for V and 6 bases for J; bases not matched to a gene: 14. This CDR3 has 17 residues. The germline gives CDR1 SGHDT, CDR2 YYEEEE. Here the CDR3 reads CASSLAAGGISGGEQYF. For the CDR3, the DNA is TGTGCCAGCAGCTTGGCGGCAGGGGGCATTTCCGGAGGCGAGCAGTACTTC.

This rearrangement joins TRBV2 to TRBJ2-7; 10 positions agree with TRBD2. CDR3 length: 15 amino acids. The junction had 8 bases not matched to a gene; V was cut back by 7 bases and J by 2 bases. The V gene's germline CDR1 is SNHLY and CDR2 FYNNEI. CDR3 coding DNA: TGTGCCAGCACCCTGTCTAGCGGGAGTCCCTACGAGCAGTACTTC. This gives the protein CASTLSSGSPYEQYF.

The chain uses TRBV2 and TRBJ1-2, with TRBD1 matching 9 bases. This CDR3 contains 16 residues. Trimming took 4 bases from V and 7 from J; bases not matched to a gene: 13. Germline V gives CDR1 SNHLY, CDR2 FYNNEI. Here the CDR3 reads CASSGERTGGLGGYTF. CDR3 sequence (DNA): TGTGCCAGCAGTGGGGAACGCACAGGGGGCCTCGGTGGCTACACCTTC.

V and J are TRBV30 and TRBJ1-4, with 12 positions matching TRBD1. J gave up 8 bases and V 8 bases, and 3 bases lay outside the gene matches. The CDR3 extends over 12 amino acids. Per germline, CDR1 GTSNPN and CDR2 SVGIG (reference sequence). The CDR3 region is CAGTGGGEKLFF. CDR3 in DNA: TGTGCCGGGACAGGGGGCGGCGAAAAACTGTTTTTT.

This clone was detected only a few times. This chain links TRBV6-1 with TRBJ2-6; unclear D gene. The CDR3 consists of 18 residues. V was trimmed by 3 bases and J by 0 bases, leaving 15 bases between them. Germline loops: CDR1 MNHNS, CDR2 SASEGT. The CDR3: CASSDHREVNSGANVLTF. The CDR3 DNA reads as TGTGCCAGCAGTGACCACAGAGAAGTAAACTCTGGGGCCAACGTCCTGACTTTC.

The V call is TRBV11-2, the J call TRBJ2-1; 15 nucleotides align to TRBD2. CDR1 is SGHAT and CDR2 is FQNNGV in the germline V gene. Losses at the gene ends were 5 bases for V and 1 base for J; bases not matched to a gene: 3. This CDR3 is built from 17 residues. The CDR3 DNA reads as TGTGCCAGCAGCGCAGGACTAGCGGGAGGGTCCTACAATGAGCAGTTCTTC. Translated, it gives CASSAGLAGGSYNEQFF.

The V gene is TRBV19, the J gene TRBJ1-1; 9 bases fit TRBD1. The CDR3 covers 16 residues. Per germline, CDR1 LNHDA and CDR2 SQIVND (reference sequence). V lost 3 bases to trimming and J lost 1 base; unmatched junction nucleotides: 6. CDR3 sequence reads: CASSIEPGQGNTEAFF. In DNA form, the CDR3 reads TGTGCCAGTAGTATCGAACCGGGACAGGGGAACACTGAAGCTTTCTTT.

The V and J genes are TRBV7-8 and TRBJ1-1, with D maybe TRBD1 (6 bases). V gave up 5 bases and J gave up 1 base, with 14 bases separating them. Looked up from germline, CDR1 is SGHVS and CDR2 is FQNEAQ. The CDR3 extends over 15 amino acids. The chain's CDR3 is CASSPPGHPNTEAFF. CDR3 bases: TGTGCCAGCAGCCCCCCGGGACATCCGAACACTGAAGCTTTCTTT.